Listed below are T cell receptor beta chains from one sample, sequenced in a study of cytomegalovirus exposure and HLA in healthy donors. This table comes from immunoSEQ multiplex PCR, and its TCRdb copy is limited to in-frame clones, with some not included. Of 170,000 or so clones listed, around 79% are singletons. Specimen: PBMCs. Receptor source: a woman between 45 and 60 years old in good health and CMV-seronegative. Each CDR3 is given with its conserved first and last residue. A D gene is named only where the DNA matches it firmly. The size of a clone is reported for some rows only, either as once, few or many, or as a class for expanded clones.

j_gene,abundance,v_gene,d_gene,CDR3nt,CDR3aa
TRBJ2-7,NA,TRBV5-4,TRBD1,TGTGCCAGCAGCCACCGGGACAGGGGCTACGAGCAGTACTTC,CASSHRDRGYEQYF
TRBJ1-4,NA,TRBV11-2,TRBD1,TGTGCCAGCAGCGTCGGGACAGAGACAACTAATGAAAAACTGTTTTTT,CASSVGTETTNEKLFF
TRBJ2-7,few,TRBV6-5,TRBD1,TGTGCCAGCAGTTACTCGGGACAGGGGGTTTACGAGCAGTACTTC,CASSYSGQGVYEQYF
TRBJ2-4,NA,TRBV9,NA,TGTGCCAGCAGCGACACAGGCAGGGGAAACATTCAGTACTTC,CASSDTGRGNIQYF
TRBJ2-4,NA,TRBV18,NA,TGTGCCAGCTCACCTTCTACCCTAGCCAAAAACATTCAGTACTTC,CASSPSTLAKNIQYF
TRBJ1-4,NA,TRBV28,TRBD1,TGTGCCAGCAGTTCAACAGGGGAGGCTAATGAAAAACTGTTTTTT,CASSSTGEANEKLFF
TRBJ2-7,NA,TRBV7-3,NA,TGTGCCAGCAGCCGGCTCGGCGGCGAGCAGTACTTC,CASSRLGGEQYF
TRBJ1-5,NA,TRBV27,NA,TGTGCCAGCAGTAGGGGACTTAATCAGCCCCAGCATTTT,CASSRGLNQPQHF
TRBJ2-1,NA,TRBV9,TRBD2,TGTGCCAGCAGCCTTAGCGGGGGGGCCGGTGAGCAGTTCTTC,CASSLSGGAGEQFF
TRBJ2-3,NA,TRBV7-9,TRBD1,TGTGCCAGCAGCTCCCGGGACAGGGGGCTGGATACGCAGTATTTT,CASSSRDRGLDTQYF
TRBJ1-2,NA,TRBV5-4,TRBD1,TGTGCCAGCAGCTACGCCCCCGGGACAGGGGACAACTATGGCTACACCTTC,CASSYAPGTGDNYGYTF
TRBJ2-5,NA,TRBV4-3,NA,TGCGCCAGCAGCCAAGGTCAGCACAGACGAGAGACCCAGTACTTC,CASSQGQHRRETQYF
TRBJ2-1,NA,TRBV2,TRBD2,TGTGCCAGCAGGCAACTAGCGGGAGTCTTTGATGAGCAGTTCTTC,CASRQLAGVFDEQFF
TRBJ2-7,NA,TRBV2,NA,TGTGCCAGCAGGCAGGACAGTACCTACGAGCAGTACTTC,CASRQDSTYEQYF
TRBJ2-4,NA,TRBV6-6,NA,TGTGCCAGCAGTCCGACAGGAGCGAAAAACATTCAGTACTTC,CASSPTGAKNIQYF
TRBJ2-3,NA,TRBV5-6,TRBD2,TGTGCCAGCAGCTTGGGTGGCGGGAGTAGGCCAGATACGCAGTATTTT,CASSLGGGSRPDTQYF
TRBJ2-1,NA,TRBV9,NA,TGTGCCAGCAGCCCTGGAGCGTCCTTATCCTACAATGAGCAGTTCTTC,CASSPGASLSYNEQFF
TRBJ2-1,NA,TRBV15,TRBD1,TGTGCCACCAGCTTAACTCGGGGACAGAGCAATGAGCAGTTCTTC,CATSLTRGQSNEQFF
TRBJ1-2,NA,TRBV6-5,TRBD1,TGTGCCAGCAGTTACTCGACAGGGGGGAACTATGGCTACACCTTC,CASSYSTGGNYGYTF
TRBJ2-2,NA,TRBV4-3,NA,TGCGCCAGCAGCCAAGATTGGGGCCGAACCGACACCGGGGAGCTGTTTTTT,CASSQDWGRTDTGELFF
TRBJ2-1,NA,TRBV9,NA,TGTGCCAGCAGCGACCGACAGCCGAGCTCCTACAATGAGCAGTTCTTC,CASSDRQPSSYNEQFF
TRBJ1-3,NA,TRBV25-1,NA,TGTGCCAGCCAAACCACAAGCTCTGGAAACACCATATATTTT,CASQTTSSGNTIYF
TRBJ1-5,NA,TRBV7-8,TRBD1,TGTGCCAGCAGCGCCCCGAGGGGACAGGACTATAGCAATCAGCCCCAGCATTTT,CASSAPRGQDYSNQPQHF
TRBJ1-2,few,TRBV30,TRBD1,TGTGCCTGGAAGGGGTACAGGGGGCTAGACTATGGCTACACCTTC,CAWKGYRGLDYGYTF
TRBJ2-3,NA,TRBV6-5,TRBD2,TGTGCCAGCACGGTTCTAGCGGCTAGCACAGATACGCAGTATTTT,CASTVLAASTDTQYF
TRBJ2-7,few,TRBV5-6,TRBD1,TGTGCCAGCAGCCTGTTCGACAGGGGCGACTACGAGCAGTACTTC,CASSLFDRGDYEQYF
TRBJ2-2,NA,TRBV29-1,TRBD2,TGCAGCGTGAGCGGGGGGGCGAACACCGGGGAGCTGTTTTTT,CSVSGGANTGELFF
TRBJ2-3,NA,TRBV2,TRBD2,TGTGCCAGCAGTGGGTTAGCGGGAAAACCCACAGATACGCAGTATTTT,CASSGLAGKPTDTQYF
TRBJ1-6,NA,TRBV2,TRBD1,TGTGCCAGCAGTGAATTGGGGACAGGGGTGGCACCCCTCCACTTT,CASSELGTGVAPLHF
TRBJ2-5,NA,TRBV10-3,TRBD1,TGTGGGTCCGGGACAGAGAAAGAGACCCAGTACTTC,CGSGTEKETQYF
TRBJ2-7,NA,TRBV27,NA,TGTGCCAGCAGTTTAGACCCCAGGGGCTCTCTCTACGAGCAGTACTTC,CASSLDPRGSLYEQYF
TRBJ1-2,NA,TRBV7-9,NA,TGTGCCAGCAGCTCGCGGATTTGGGGCTACACCTTC,CASSSRIWGYTF
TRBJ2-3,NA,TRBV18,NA,TGTGCCAGCTCACAGGCGGGCACTACCACAGATACGCAGTATTTT,CASSQAGTTTDTQYF
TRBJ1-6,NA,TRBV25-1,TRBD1,TGTGCCAGCAGTCGAAGGGGGACAGGCAATTCACCCCTCCACTTT,CASSRRGTGNSPLHF
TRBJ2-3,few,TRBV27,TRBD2,TGTGCCAGCAGCGCGCGGGGGGTCCGCACAGATACGCAGTATTTT,CASSARGVRTDTQYF
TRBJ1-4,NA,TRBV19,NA,TGTGCCAGTGGGGGCGGCCCTAAAGGAGAAAAACTGTTTTTT,CASGGGPKGEKLFF
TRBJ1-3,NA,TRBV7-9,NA,TGTGCCAGCAGCTTGAGCTACACCATATATTTT,CASSLSYTIYF
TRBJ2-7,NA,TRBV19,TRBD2,TGTGCCAGTAGTATGGGGGGGGCCTACGAGCAGTACTTC,CASSMGGAYEQYF
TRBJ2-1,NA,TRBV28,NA,TGTGCCAGCGAGCGAAGTTCGAATGAGCAGTTCTTC,CASERSSNEQFF
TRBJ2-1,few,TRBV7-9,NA,TGTGCCAGCAGCTTAAAAGATCGGGACTTCTCCTACAATGAGCAGTTCTTC,CASSLKDRDFSYNEQFF
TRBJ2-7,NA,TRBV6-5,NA,TGTGCCAGCAGTTACTCGGATGGGGGCTACGAGCAGTACTTC,CASSYSDGGYEQYF
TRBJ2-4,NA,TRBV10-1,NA,TGCGCCAGCAGTGACGGGGTTGAGGGTTTACAGTACTTC,CASSDGVEGLQYF
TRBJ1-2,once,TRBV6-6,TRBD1,TGTGCCAGCAGTTACCAGGACAGGGGGGACTATGGCTACACCTTC,CASSYQDRGDYGYTF
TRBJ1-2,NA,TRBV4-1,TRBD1,TGCGCCAGCAGCCAAGAAACGGACAGGGCGGCCTATGGCTACACCTTC,CASSQETDRAAYGYTF
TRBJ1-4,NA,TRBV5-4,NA,TGTGCCAGCAGCCAGTGGGGGAGGGGCGCAGCTAATGAAAAACTGTTTTTT,CASSQWGRGAANEKLFF
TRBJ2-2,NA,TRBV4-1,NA,TGCGCCAGCAGCCATCTCAAGTCCTCCGGGGGTACCGGGGAGCTGTTTTTT,CASSHLKSSGGTGELFF
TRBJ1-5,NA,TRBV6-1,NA,TGTGCCAGCAGTGAAATTCGACCCGCCCAAGCAGACAGAACCAATCAGCCCCAGCATTTT,CASSEIRPAQADRTNQPQHF
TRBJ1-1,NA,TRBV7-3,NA,TGTGCCAGCAGCCTATCAAAGGGGCGGAACACTGAAGCTTTCTTT,CASSLSKGRNTEAFF
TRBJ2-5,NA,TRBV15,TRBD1,TGTGCCACCAGCAGAGTCTGGACAGGGCAAGAGACCCAGTACTTC,CATSRVWTGQETQYF
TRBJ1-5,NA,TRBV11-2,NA,TGTGCCAGCAGCCGGTATAGCAATCAGCCCCAGCATTTT,CASSRYSNQPQHF
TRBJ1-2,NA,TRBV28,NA,TGTGCCAGCAGTCTCGATAACAGGAATCCTAACTATGGCTACACCTTC,CASSLDNRNPNYGYTF
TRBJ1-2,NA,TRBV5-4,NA,TGTGCCAGCAGCGGATTGCGGGGGAACTATGGCTACACCTTC,CASSGLRGNYGYTF
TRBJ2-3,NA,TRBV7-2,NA,TGTGCCAGCAGCTCAAGGGGCATACGCACAGATACGCAGTATTTT,CASSSRGIRTDTQYF